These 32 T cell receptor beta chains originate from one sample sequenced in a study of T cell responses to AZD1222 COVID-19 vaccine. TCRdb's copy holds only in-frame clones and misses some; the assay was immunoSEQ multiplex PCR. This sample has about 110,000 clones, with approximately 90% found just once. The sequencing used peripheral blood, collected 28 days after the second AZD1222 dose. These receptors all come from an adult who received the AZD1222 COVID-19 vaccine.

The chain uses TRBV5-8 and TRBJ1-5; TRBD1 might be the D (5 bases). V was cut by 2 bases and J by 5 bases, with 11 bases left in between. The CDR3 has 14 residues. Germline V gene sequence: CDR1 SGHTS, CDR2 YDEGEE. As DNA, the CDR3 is TGTGCCAGCAGCTTAGGGGACGGGTATCAGCCCCAGCATTTT. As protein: CASSLGDGYQPQHF.

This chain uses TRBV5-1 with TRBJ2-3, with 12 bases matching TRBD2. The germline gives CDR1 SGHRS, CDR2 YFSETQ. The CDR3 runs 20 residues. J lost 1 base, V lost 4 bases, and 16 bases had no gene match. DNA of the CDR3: TGCGCCAGCAGCCCCACAGGGGCTAGCGGGGGGGTTGCTCGCACAGATACGCAGTATTTT. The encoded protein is CASSPTGASGGVARTDTQYF.

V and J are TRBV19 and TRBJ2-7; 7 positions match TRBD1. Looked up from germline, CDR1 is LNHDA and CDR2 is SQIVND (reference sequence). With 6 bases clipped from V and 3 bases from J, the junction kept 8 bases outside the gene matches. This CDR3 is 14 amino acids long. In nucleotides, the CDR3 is TGTGCCAGTAGCTACCCGGACAGGAACTACGAGCAGTACTTC. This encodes CASSYPDRNYEQYF.

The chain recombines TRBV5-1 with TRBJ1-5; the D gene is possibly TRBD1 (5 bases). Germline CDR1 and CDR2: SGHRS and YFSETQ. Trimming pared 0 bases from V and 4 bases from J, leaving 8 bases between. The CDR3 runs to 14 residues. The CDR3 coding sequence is TGCGCCAGCAGCTTGGCTGGGGGAAATCAGCCCCAGCATTTT. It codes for CASSLAGGNQPQHF. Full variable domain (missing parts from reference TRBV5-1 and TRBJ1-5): KAGVTQTPRYLIKTRGQQVTLSCSPISGHRSVSWYQQTPGQGLQFLFEYFSETQRNKGNFPGRFSGRQFSNSRSEMNVSTLELGDSALYLCASSLAGGNQPQHFGDGTRLSIL.

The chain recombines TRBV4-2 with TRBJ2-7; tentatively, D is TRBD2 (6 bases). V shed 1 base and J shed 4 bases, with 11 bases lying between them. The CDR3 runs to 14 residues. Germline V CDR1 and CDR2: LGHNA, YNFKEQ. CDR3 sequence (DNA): TGTGCCAGCAGCCAAGGAGCGGGCCTTTACGAGCAGTACTTC. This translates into CASSQGAGLYEQYF.

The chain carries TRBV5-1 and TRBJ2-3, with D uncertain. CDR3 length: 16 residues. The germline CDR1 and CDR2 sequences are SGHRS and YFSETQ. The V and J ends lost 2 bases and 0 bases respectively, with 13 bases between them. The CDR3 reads CASSFRASPSTDTQYF. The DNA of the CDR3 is TGCGCCAGCAGCTTCCGCGCCAGCCCTAGCACAGATACGCAGTATTTT.

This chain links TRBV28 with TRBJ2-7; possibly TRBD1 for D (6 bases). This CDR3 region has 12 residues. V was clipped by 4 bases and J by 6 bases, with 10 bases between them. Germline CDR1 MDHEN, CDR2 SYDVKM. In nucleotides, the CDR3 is TGTGCCAGCAGTTCACAGGGACCCGAGCAGTACTTC. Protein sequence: CASSSQGPEQYF.

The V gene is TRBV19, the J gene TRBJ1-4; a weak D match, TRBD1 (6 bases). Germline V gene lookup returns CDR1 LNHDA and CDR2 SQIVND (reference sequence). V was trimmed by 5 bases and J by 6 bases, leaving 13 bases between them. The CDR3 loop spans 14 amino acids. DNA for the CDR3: TGTGCCAGTAGTCGCAACAGGGAGTATGAAAAACTGTTTTTT. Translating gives CASSRNREYEKLFF.

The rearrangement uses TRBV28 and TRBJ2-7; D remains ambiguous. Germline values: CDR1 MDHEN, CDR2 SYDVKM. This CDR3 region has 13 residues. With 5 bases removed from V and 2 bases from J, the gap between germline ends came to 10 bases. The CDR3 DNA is TGTGCCAGCAGTGCTCCGCCACCCTACGAGCAGTACTTC. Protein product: CASSAPPPYEQYF.

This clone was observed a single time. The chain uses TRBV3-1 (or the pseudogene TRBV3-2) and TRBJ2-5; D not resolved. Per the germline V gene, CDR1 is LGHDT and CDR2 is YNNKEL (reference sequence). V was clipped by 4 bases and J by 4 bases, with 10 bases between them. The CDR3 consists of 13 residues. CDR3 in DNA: TGTGCCAGCAGCCGCGGTGGAACAGAGACCCAGTACTTC. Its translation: CASSRGGTETQYF.

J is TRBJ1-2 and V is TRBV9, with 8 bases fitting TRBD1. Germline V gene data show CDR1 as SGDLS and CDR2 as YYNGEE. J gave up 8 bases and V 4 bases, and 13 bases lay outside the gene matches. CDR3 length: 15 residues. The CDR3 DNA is TGTGCCAGCAGCCCCCGACAGGGGTCAGGAAAAGGCTACACCTTC. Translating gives CASSPRQGSGKGYTF.

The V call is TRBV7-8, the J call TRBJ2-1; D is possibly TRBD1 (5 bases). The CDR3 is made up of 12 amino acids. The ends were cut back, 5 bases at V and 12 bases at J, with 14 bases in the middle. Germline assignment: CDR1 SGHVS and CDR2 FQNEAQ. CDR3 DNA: TGTGCCAGCAGCCTCAACGTTAGGGGGCAGTTCTTC. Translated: CASSLNVRGQFF.

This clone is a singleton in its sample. This CDR3 reads CASSNSGKGSEAFF. In DNA form, the CDR3 reads TGTGCCAGCAGCAATTCAGGGAAAGGGTCTGAAGCTTTCTTT. The V call is TRBV9, the J call TRBJ1-1; tentatively, D is TRBD1 (5 bases). The CDR3 consists of 14 residues. Germline assignment: CDR1 SGDLS and CDR2 YYNGEE. Trimming shortened V by 4 bases and J by 6 bases, and 16 bases separated the two germline ends.

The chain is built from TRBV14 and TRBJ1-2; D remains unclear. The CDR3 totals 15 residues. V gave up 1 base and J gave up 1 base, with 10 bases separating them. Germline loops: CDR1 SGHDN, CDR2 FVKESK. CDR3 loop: CASSQGGSVNYGYTF. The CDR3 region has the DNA TGTGCCAGCAGCCAAGGAGGCAGTGTTAACTATGGCTACACCTTC.

Here the CDR3 reads CSASGSEQYF. In DNA, the CDR3 is TGCAGTGCTAGCGGGAGCGAGCAGTACTTC. The chain joins TRBV20-1 to TRBJ2-7; tentatively, D is TRBD2 (6 bases). The CDR3 consists of 10 residues. Trimming shortened V by 3 bases and J by 6 bases, and 6 bases separated the two germline ends. The germline V gene encodes CDR1 DFQATT and CDR2 SNEGSKA (reference sequence).

The CDR3 protein is CASSRQGGSYEQYF. CDR3 bases: TGTGCCAGCAGCAGACAGGGGGGGTCCTACGAGCAGTACTTC. This chain uses TRBV5-8 with TRBJ2-7; 9 bases align to TRBD1. V lost 4 bases, J lost 1 base, and 3 bases stayed unmatched. Germline V gene sequence: CDR1 SGHTS, CDR2 YDEGEE. This CDR3 is built from 14 residues.

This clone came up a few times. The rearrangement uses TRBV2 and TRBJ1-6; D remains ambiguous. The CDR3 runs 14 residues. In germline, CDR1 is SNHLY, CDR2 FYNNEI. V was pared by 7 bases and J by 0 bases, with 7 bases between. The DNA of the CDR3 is TGTGCCAGCATCCCGGGCTCCTATAATTCACCCCTCCACTTT. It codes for CASIPGSYNSPLHF.

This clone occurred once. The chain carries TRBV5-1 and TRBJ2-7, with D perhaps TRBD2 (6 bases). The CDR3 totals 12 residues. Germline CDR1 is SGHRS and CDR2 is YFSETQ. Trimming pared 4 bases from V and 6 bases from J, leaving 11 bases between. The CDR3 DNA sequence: TGCGCCAGCAGCCCGCAGGGAGGCGAGCAGTACTTC. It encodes CASSPQGGEQYF.

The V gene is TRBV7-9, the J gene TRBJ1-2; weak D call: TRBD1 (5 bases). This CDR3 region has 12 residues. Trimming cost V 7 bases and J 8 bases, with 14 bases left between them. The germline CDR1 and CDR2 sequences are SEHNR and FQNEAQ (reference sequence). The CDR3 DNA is TGTGCCAGCACGAGTCATCAGGGCGGCTACACCTTC. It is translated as CASTSHQGGYTF.

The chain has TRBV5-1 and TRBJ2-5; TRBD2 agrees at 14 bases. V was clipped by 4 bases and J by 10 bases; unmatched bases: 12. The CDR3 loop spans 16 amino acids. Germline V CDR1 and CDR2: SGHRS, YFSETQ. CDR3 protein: CASSATGTSGSRDQYF. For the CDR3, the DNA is TGCGCCAGCAGCGCCACCGGGACTAGCGGGAGTCGTGACCAGTACTTC.

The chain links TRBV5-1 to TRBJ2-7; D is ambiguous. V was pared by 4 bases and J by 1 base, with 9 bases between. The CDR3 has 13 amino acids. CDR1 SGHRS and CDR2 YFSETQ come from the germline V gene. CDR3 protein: CASSPITSYEQYF. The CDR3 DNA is TGCGCCAGCAGCCCAATTACGTCCTACGAGCAGTACTTC.

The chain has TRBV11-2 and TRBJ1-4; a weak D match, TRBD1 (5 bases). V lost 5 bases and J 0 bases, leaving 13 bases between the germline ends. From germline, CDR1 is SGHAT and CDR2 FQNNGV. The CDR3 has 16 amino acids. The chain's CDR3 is CASSLRRGATNEKLFF. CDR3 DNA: TGTGCCAGCAGCCTGAGGAGGGGTGCAACTAATGAAAAACTGTTTTTT. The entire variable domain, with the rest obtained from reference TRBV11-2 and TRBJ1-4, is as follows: EAGVAQSPRYKIIEKRQSVAFWCNPISGHATLYWYQQILGQGPKLLIQFQNNGVVDDSQLPKDRFSAERLKGVDSTLKIQPAKLEDSAVYLCASSLRRGATNEKLFFGSGTQLSVL.

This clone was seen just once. This chain's CDR3 is CASGVRGLAGVNEQFF. CDR3 DNA sequence: TGTGCTAGTGGTGTTCGGGGACTAGCGGGAGTCAATGAGCAGTTCTTC. The rearrangement joins TRBV12-5 to TRBJ2-1; 14 bases are shared with TRBD2. There are 16 residues in the CDR3. In germline, CDR1 is LGHNT, CDR2 FRNRAP. J lost 6 bases, V lost 5 bases, and 6 bases had no gene match.

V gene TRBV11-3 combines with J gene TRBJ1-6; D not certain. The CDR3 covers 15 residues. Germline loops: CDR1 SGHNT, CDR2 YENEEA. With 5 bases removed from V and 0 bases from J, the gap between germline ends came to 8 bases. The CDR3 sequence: CASSRMSSYNSPLHF. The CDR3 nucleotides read TGTGCCAGCAGCCGTATGAGCTCCTATAATTCACCCCTCCACTTT.

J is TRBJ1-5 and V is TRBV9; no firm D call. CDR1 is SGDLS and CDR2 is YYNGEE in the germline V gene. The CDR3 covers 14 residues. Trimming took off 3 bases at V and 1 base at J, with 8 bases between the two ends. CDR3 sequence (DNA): TGTGCCAGCAGCGCGGAGGGAAGCAATCAGCCCCAGCATTTT. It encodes CASSAEGSNQPQHF.

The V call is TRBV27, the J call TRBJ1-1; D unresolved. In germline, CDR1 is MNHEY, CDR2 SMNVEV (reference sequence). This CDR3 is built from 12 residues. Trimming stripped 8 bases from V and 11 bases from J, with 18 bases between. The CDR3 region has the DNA TGTGCCAGCCGTATGGGAAGGAAGGAGGCTTTCTTT. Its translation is CASRMGRKEAFF.

CDR3 in amino acids: CASSIAGDYVGQYF. The CDR3 DNA follows: TGTGCCAGTAGTATTGCGGGAGACTACGTTGGGCAGTACTTC. The chain has TRBV19 and TRBJ2-7; 7 bases fit TRBD2. V lost 3 bases to trimming and J lost 9 bases; unmatched junction nucleotides: 11. The germline CDR1 and CDR2 sequences are LNHDA and SQIVND (reference sequence). The CDR3 length is 14 residues.

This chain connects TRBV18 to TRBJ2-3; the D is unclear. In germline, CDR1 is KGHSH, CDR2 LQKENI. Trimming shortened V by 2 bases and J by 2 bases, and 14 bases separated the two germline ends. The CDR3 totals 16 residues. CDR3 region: CASSPSEAELTDTQYF. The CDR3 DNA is TGTGCCAGCTCACCAAGCGAGGCGGAACTCACAGATACGCAGTATTTT.

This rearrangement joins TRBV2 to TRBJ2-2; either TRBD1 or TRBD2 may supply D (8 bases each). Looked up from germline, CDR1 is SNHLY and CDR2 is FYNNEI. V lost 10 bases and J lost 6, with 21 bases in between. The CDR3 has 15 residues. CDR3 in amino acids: CATSISGGQAGELFF. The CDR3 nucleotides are TGTGCCACCTCAATAAGCGGGGGACAGGCCGGGGAGCTGTTTTTT.

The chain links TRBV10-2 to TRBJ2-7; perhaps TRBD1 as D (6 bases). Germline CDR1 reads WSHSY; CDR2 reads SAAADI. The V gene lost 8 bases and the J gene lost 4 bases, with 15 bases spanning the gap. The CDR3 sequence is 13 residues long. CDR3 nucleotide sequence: TGCGCCAGCGCGGGCTCAGGGGCATACGAGCAGTACTTC. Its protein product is CASAGSGAYEQYF.

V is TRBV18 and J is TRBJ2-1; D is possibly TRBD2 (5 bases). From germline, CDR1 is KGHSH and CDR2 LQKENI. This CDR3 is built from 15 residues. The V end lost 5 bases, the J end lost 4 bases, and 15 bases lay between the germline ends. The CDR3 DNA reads TGTGCCAGCTCATTCGGCCAGCGGACTTACAATGAGCAGTTCTTC. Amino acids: CASSFGQRTYNEQFF.

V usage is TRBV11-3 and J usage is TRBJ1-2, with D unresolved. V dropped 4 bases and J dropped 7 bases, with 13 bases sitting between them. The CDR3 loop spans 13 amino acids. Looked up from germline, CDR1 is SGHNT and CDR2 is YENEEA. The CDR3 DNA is TGTGCCAGCAGCTCCTCCTCCTGGGGTGGCTACACCTTC. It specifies CASSSSSWGGYTF.